This T cell receptor (beta chain) was sequenced during a study of T-cell reconstitution after alpha-beta-depleted transplantation in children. J gave up 9 bases and V 3 bases, and 8 bases lay outside the gene matches. This CDR3 is built from 15 residues. The germline V gene encodes CDR1 DFQATT and CDR2 SNEGSKA (reference sequence). Unique molecular identifiers were incorporated into the prepared TCRbeta library. TCRdb reprocessed the PCR reads with MiXCR, giving one entry per CDR3 protein. Of some 500,000 distinct CDR3 sequences listed, approximately 20% are singletons. This clonotype has just a few counts.

The V call is TRBV20-1, the J call TRBJ2-1; 13 bases are shared with TRBD2. Sample: PBMCs from the stem cell graft donor, taken from the stem cell graft. The receptor comes from a human donor who donated a stem cell graft to a child with acute lymphoblastic leukemia. The CDR3 protein is CSARRLAGGRIEQFF. DNA of the CDR3: TGCAGTGCTAGGCGACTAGCGGGAGGAAGGATTGAGCAGTTCTTC.